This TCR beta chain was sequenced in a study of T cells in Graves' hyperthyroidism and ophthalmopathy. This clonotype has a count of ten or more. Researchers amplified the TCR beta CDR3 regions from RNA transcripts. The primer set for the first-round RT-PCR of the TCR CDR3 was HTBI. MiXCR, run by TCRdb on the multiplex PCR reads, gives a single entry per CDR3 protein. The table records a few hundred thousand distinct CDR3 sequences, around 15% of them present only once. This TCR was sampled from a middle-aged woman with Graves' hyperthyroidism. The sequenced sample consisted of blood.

The CDR3 reads CASSEDGGEQYF. The CDR3 region has the DNA TGTGCCAGCAGTGAAGATGGGGGGGAGCAGTACTTC. V gene TRBV2 combines with J gene TRBJ2-7; D perhaps matches TRBD2 (6 bases). The CDR3 length is 12 residues. Trimming removed 1 base from V and 7 bases from J, with 8 bases in between. Germline CDR1 reads SNHLY; CDR2 reads FYNNEI.